These T cell receptor beta chains were read from a single sample in a study of tumor-infiltrating lymphocytes in primary liver carcinoma. MiXCR was run by TCRdb on the multiplex PCR reads, yielding one entry per CDR3 protein. The sample includes approximately 310,000 distinct CDR3 sequences, about 60% seen only once; the top ten take approximately 9%. The sequenced sample was peripheral blood. These receptors were obtained from a man in his forties with primary liver carcinoma and hepatitis B virus infection. Each CDR3 is given with its conserved first and last residue. The D gene is left open where the match is weak. Not all rows give a size; the values are once, few, many and, for expanded clones, a class.

-	TRBV15	TRBJ2-7	TRBD2	16	TGTGCCACCAGCAGCACGGGGGGGAACAACTCCTACGAGCAGTACTTC	CATSSTGGNNSYEQYF
-	TRBV5-1	TRBJ2-7	-	13	TGCGCCAGCAGCTTTACCTATGGCTACAAGCAGTACTTC	CASSFTYGYKQYF
-	TRBV6-5	TRBJ1-1	-	14	TGTGCCAGCAGTCGTCAATGGGCCAACACTGATGCTTTCTTT	CASSRQWANTDAFF
-	TRBV6-2/TRBV6-3	TRBJ1-4	-	15	TGTGCCAGCAGAACAAACGGGGGCGGAAATGAAAAACTGTTTTTT	CASRTNGGGNEKLFF
few	TRBV2	TRBJ2-2	TRBD1	15	TGTGCCAGCAGTGATAGGACAGGGGACACCGGGGAGCTGTTTTTT	CASSDRTGDTGELFF
many	TRBV12-3/TRBV12-4	TRBJ2-1	-	16	TGTGCCAGCAGTATTACGGGACTCGGCTCCTACAATGAGCAGTTCTTC	CASSITGLGSYNEQFF
-	TRBV30	TRBJ2-5	-	13	TGTGCCTTCCAGGCTGGGATCAAGGAGACCCAGTACTTC	CAFQAGIKETQYF
-	TRBV11-2	TRBJ2-7	-	13	TGTGCCAGCAGCCGGACAGAAGCTTACGAGCAGAACTTC	CASSRTEAYEQNF
-	TRBV14	TRBJ2-3	-	16	TGTGCCAGCAGCCAAAACGCGGGGGCCGGTACAGATACGCGGTATTTT	CASSQNAGAGTDTRYF
-	TRBV19	TRBJ1-1	-	12	TGTGCCAGTTGGCAGGGCGCTATTGAAGCTTTCTTT	CASWQGAIEAFF
-	TRBV11-2	TRBJ2-3	TRBD1	16	TGTGACAACAGCCTACTAGTCGGGACAGCTTTAGATACGCAGTATTTT	CDNSLLVGTALDTQYF
-	TRBV11-1	TRBJ2-1	-	16	TGTGCCAGCAGCTTAGCCGGCAGAGGGCACTACAATCAGCAGTTCTTC	CASSLAGRGHYNQQFF
-	TRBV10-3	TRBJ2-4	-	12	TGTGCCATCAGTGACGGTGGAAACATTCAGTACTTC	CAISDGGNIQYF
-	TRBV7-9	TRBJ2-5	-	15	TGTGCCAGCAGCTTAGGCGGTTTTGGAGCCCAGACCCAGTACTTC	CASSLGGFGAQTQYF
-	TRBV28	TRBJ2-7	TRBD2	15	TGTGCCAGCAGTTTAAGCGGGGCGACGGGCCTCGAGCAGTACTTC	CASSLSGATGLEQYF
-	TRBV7-8	TRBJ2-3	-	11	TGTGCCAGCGGCTCCTCGTTTGGGCAGTATTTT	CASGSSFGQYF
-	TRBV29-1	TRBJ1-4	-	13	TGCAGCGCTGAGGCCCAGAGCGGTGAAAAACTGTTTTTT	CSAEAQSGEKLFF
once	TRBV12-3/TRBV12-4	TRBJ1-4	-	16	TGTGCCAGCAGTTTAGATGGGGGGACCCTTAATGAAAAACTGTTTTTT	CASSLDGGTLNEKLFF
-	TRBV6-2/TRBV6-3	TRBJ2-7	TRBD2	13	TGTGCCAACAGGCCTAGCGGGAGGTACGAGCAGTACTTC	CANRPSGRYEQYF
-	TRBV6-2/TRBV6-3	TRBJ2-3	TRBD2	19	TGTGCCAGCAGTTCTGCTTTCGGACTAGCGGGTTTTAGCACAGATACGCAGTATTTT	CASSSAFGLAGFSTDTQYF
-	TRBV5-4	TRBJ2-7	-	13	TGTGCCGTTCGGGAGTGGGTATCCTACGGGCAGTACTTC	CAVREWVSYGQYF
-	TRBV11-2	TRBJ2-1	-	14	TGTGCCAACAGCTTGTCTAGTTTGGGGCATGAGCAATTCTTC	CANSLSSLGHEQFF
few	TRBV6-2/TRBV6-3	TRBJ1-5	-	17	TGTGCCAGCAGTTACTCGATTAGGACTCATGGTAGTCAGCCCCAGCATTTT	CASSYSIRTHGSQPQHF
many	TRBV11-3	TRBJ2-1	-	14	TGTGCCAGCAGCTTAGGGGGGACCGCCACTGAGCAGTTCTTC	CASSLGGTATEQFF
many	TRBV4-2	TRBJ1-3	TRBD1	18	TGTGCCAGCAGCCAACTACTCCGTGACAGGGCACATGGAAACACCATATATTTT	CASSQLLRDRAHGNTIYF